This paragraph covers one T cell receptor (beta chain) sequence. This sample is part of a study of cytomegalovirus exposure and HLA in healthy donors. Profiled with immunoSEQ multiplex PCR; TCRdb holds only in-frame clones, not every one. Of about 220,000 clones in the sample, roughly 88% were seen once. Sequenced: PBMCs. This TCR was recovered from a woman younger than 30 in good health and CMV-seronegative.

CDR3 loop: CASSHRTGGKNEQFF. For the CDR3, the DNA is TGTGCCAGCAGCCACAGGACAGGGGGCAAGAATGAGCAGTTCTTC. The rearrangement links TRBV4-2 to TRBJ2-1, with 11 nucleotides matching TRBD1. The CDR3 length is 15 residues. With V trimmed by 3 bases and J by 7 bases, 5 bases remained unmatched. Germline loops: CDR1 LGHNA, CDR2 YNFKEQ.